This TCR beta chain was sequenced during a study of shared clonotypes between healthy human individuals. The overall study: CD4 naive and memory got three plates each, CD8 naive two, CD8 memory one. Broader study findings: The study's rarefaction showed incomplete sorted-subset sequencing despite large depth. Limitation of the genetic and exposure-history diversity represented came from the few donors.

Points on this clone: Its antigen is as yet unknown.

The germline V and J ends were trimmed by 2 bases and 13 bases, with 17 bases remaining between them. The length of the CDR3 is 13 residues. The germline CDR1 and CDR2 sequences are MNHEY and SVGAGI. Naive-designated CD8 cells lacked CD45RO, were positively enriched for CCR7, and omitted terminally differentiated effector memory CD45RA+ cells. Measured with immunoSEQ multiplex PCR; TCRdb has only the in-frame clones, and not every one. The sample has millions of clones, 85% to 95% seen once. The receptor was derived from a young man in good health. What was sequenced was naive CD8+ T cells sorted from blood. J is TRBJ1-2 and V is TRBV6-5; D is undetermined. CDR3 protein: CASSYVGGLSVTF. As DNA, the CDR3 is TGTGCCAGCAGTTACGTGGGCGGACTAAGTGTCACCTTC.